The 24 T cell receptor beta chains below were found in one sample sequenced in a study of CD8 T cells in ankylosing spondylitis (TCRdb year 2017). The library was generated by 5' RACE. TCRdb shows the sequencer as Illumina HiSeq 2500. The public sequencing data were trimmed at Q25 with fastp and processed into clonotypes with MiXCR by TCRdb, which kept only in-frame beta chains. All rows with the same CDR3 protein become a single entry with the most common DNA and genes. This sample has 700,000 to 850,000 distinct CDR3 sequences in its table, and 10% to 15% of those were observed once. The ten largest account for approximately 0.46% of the sample. These TCRs' antigens remain unknown. Study-level results and caveats: A TCR beta motif of fewer than 10 highly homologous amino acid variants appeared characteristic of blood from ankylosing spondylitis patients.

Material: blood, either unsorted or a sorted T cell fraction (not recorded which). These receptors came from a male donor with ankylosing spondylitis.

The table lists this clonotype with a few counts. CDR3 sequence (DNA): TGCAGCGTTGGTAATCGCGAGGACTATGGCTACACCTTC. It codes for CSVGNREDYGYTF. The rearrangement joins TRBV29-1 to TRBJ1-2, with D unresolved. CDR1 and CDR2 (germline): SQVTM, ANQGSEA. This CDR3 contains 13 residues. The V and J ends lost 4 bases and 3 bases respectively, with 12 bases between them.

This clonotype has only a few counts. This chain joins TRBV4-1 and TRBJ2-4; 11 bases map to TRBD2. From germline, CDR1 is MGHRA and CDR2 YSYEKL. This CDR3 is 17 amino acids long. V was pared by 4 bases and J by 7 bases, with 12 bases of the junction left unmatched. The CDR3 coding sequence is TGCGCCAGCAGCCTAACCGGGACTAGCGGCCGAGGGAACATTCAGTACTTC. Amino acid sequence: CASSLTGTSGRGNIQYF.

The J gene is TRBJ2-7, the V gene TRBV18; 9 bases are shared with TRBD1. Germline V gene lookup returns CDR1 KGHSH and CDR2 LQKENI. J gave up 0 bases and V 3 bases, and 6 bases lay outside the gene matches. The CDR3 consists of 16 residues. CDR3 loop: CASSPYTGGLSYEQYF. Written as DNA, the CDR3 is TGTGCCAGCTCACCTTACACAGGGGGCCTCTCCTACGAGCAGTACTTC.

This clonotype came up a few times. V usage is TRBV19 and J usage is TRBJ2-7; no firm D call. CDR3 length: 14 amino acids. Germline V gene data show CDR1 as LNHDA and CDR2 as SQIVND (reference sequence). The V and J ends lost 4 bases and 2 bases respectively, with 12 bases between them. This CDR3 reads CASSTRTDPYEQYF. The CDR3 nucleotides read TGTGCCAGTAGTACGCGGACCGATCCCTACGAGCAGTACTTC.

J is TRBJ2-7 and V is TRBV12-3 or TRBV12-4, with 9 bases lining up with TRBD1. This CDR3 spans 14 amino acids. Unmatched junction bases numbered 3, after V lost 4 bases and J lost 2 bases. The CDR3 coding sequence is TGTGCCAGCAGTTGGTGGGACAGGGCCTACGAGCAGTACTTC. It encodes CASSWWDRAYEQYF.

The chain carries TRBV5-1 and TRBJ1-2; tentative D call: TRBD1 (5 bases). Germline CDR1 is SGHRS and CDR2 is YFSETQ. V was cut by 7 bases and J by 3 bases, with 10 bases left in between. The CDR3 sequence is 12 residues long. CDR3 bases: TGCGCCAGCCAAGACAGAGACTATGGCTACACCTTC. As protein: CASQDRDYGYTF.

The genes are TRBV10-2 and TRBJ2-3; D remains ambiguous. The CDR3 sequence is 13 residues long. The germline V gene encodes CDR1 WSHSY and CDR2 SAAADI. V was shortened by 7 bases and J by 3 bases, with 11 bases between the two germline ends. The CDR3, as DNA: TGCGCCAGCACCGCTTGGGCGACAGATACGCAGTATTTT. Translating it yields CASTAWATDTQYF.

The chain recombines TRBV5-1 with TRBJ1-1; D gene uncertain. CDR1 and CDR2 (germline): SGHRS, YFSETQ. The CDR3 runs 13 residues. Trimming took off 4 bases at V and 1 base at J, with 8 bases between the two ends. The CDR3: CASSEATNTEAFF. The CDR3 region has the DNA TGCGCCAGCAGCGAAGCCACGAACACTGAAGCTTTCTTT. The full variable domain, rest sourced from reference TRBV5-1 and TRBJ1-1, is KAGVTQTPRYLIKTRGQQVTLSCSPISGHRSVSWYQQTPGQGLQFLFEYFSETQRNKGNFPGRFSGRQFSNSRSEMNVSTLELGDSALYLCASSEATNTEAFFGQGTRLTVV.

This clonotype was detected only a few times. The chain recombines TRBV29-1 with TRBJ1-5; 7 bases align to TRBD1. Germline lookup yields CDR1 SQVTM and CDR2 ANQGSEA. The CDR3 has 13 residues. J gave up 5 bases and V 5 bases, and 6 bases lay outside the gene matches. CDR3 sequence: CSVTDTGDQPQHF. The DNA of the CDR3 is TGCAGCGTTACGGACACAGGGGATCAGCCCCAGCATTTT.

This chain links TRBV20-1 with TRBJ2-6; D possibly uses TRBD1 or TRBD2 (7 bases each). Germline lookup yields CDR1 DFQATT and CDR2 SNEGSKA (reference sequence). Trimming removed 3 bases from V and 1 base from J, with 19 bases in between. This CDR3 spans 18 amino acids. The chain's CDR3 is CSASQQGGGSSGANVLTF. Here the CDR3 DNA reads TGCAGTGCTAGTCAGCAGGGAGGGGGCAGTTCTGGGGCCAACGTCCTGACTTTC.

This clonotype was counted ten times or more. The genes are TRBV20-1 and TRBJ1-6, with TRBD1 identical over 7 bases. V lost 5 bases, J lost 5 bases, and 9 bases stayed unmatched. The germline V gene has CDR1 DFQATT and CDR2 SNEGSKA (reference sequence). The CDR3 has 15 residues. This chain's CDR3 is CSARKGGSDNSPLHF. The CDR3 DNA follows: TGCAGTGCTCGTAAAGGGGGCAGTGATAATTCACCCCTCCACTTT.

This clonotype occurred a few times. The rearrangement uses TRBV10-3 and TRBJ2-7, with 7 positions matching TRBD1. The germline CDR1 and CDR2 sequences are ENHRY and SYGVKD. V lost 6 bases to trimming and J lost 2 bases; unmatched junction nucleotides: 7. This CDR3 spans 14 amino acids. The chain's CDR3 is CAISYLGQAYEQYF. Written as DNA, the CDR3 is TGTGCCATCAGCTACCTAGGACAGGCCTACGAGCAGTACTTC.

V and J are TRBV6-1 and TRBJ2-5, with D unresolved. Trimming removed 5 bases from V and 3 bases from J, with 10 bases in between. The CDR3 has 13 residues. From germline, CDR1 is MNHNS and CDR2 SASEGT. DNA of the CDR3: TGTGCCAGCAGTCCGTTTAGGGAAGAGACCCAGTACTTC. This encodes CASSPFREETQYF.

This clonotype has just a few counts. This chain joins TRBV20-1 and TRBJ2-2; 8 bases are shared with TRBD1. This CDR3 has 14 amino acids. Trimming cost V 5 bases and J 0 bases; bases outside gene matches: 2. CDR1 and CDR2 (germline): DFQATT, SNEGSKA (reference sequence). The CDR3 sequence: CSARQGSNTGELFF. As DNA, the CDR3 is TGCAGTGCTCGACAGGGGTCGAACACCGGGGAGCTGTTTTTT.

V usage is TRBV10-3 and J usage is TRBJ2-3; D gene ambiguous. Deletions cut 4 bases from V and 0 bases from J, with 2 bases between. CDR3 size: 12 residues. From germline, CDR1 is ENHRY and CDR2 SYGVKD. Written as DNA, the CDR3 is TGTGCCATCAGTGGTAGCACAGATACGCAGTATTTT. Translating it yields CAISGSTDTQYF.

This clonotype was observed a few times. J is TRBJ2-3 and V is TRBV5-1; 9 nucleotides match TRBD2. The junction had 8 bases not matched to a gene; V was cut back by 4 bases and J by 2 bases. Germline loops: CDR1 SGHRS, CDR2 YFSETQ. This CDR3 has 16 amino acids. CDR3 coding DNA: TGCGCCAGCAGCGTCGGCCCGGGACTAGCCACAGATACGCAGTATTTT. Protein product: CASSVGPGLATDTQYF.

The chain is built from TRBV2 and TRBJ1-6, with a tentative D call TRBD1 (6 bases). The CDR3 runs to 13 residues. Per the germline V gene, CDR1 is SNHLY and CDR2 is FYNNEI. V was trimmed by 6 bases and J by 10 bases, leaving 13 bases between them. CDR3 sequence: CASRDEQGSPLHF. The CDR3 DNA reads as TGTGCCAGCAGGGATGAACAGGGATCACCCCTCCACTTT.

The chain links TRBV12-3 or TRBV12-4 to TRBJ1-3; no reliable D call. With 5 bases removed from V and 0 bases from J, the gap between germline ends came to 11 bases. This CDR3 region has 15 residues. The chain's CDR3 is CASSLDVFSGNTIYF. CDR3 DNA sequence: TGTGCCAGCAGTCTCGACGTCTTCTCTGGAAACACCATATATTTT.

This clonotype showed up many times. The chain combines TRBV12-3 or TRBV12-4 with TRBJ2-7; D may be TRBD1 or TRBD2 (5 bases each). The CDR3 consists of 13 residues. Trimming cost V 4 bases and J 3 bases, with 10 bases left between them. The CDR3 DNA reads as TGTGCCAGCAGTTGGGGACGCATCTACGAGCAGTACTTC. It encodes CASSWGRIYEQYF.

This clonotype has just a few counts. V usage is TRBV6-5 and J usage is TRBJ2-7, with D perhaps matching TRBD2 (5 bases). V was pared by 2 bases and J by 0 bases, with 11 bases between. Germline CDR1 reads MNHEY; CDR2 reads SVGAGI. The CDR3 totals 15 residues. CDR3 residues: CASSYRDPGSYEQYF. DNA of the CDR3: TGTGCCAGCAGTTACCGGGATCCCGGCTCCTACGAGCAGTACTTC.

This clonotype has more than one count but fewer than ten. The chain joins TRBV7-2 to TRBJ1-4, with 9 bases fitting TRBD1. Germline V CDR1 and CDR2: SGHTA, FQGNSA. Trimming took 5 bases from V and 7 from J; bases not matched to a gene: 8. The CDR3 contains 15 residues. In nucleotides, the CDR3 is TGTGCCAGCAGCCTGAGACCGGGACAGGGTGAAAAACTGTTTTTT. Translating gives CASSLRPGQGEKLFF.

This clonotype was detected only a few times. The V call is TRBV5-1, the J call TRBJ2-3; D not resolved. CDR1 is SGHRS, CDR2 YFSETQ, per germline. The CDR3 sequence is 15 residues long. Trimming stripped 2 bases from V and 2 bases from J, with 12 bases between. CDR3 protein: CASSFTNSLTDTQYF. DNA of the CDR3: TGCGCCAGCAGCTTTACGAACAGCCTCACAGATACGCAGTATTTT.

This clonotype was counted at least ten times. This chain uses TRBV7-9 with TRBJ2-3; D possibly matches TRBD1 or TRBD2 (5 bases each). Germline V lookup: CDR1 SEHNR, CDR2 FQNEAQ (reference sequence). The CDR3 is made up of 14 amino acids. The ends were cut back, 3 bases at V and 4 bases at J, with 11 bases in the middle. The CDR3 sequence: CASSFGGGADTQYF. The CDR3 DNA reads TGTGCCAGCAGCTTCGGTGGGGGTGCAGATACGCAGTATTTT. Combining the CDR3 with reference TRBV7-9 and TRBJ2-3 gives the whole variable domain DTGVSQNPRHKITKRGQNVTFRCDPISEHNRLYWYRQTLGQGPEFLTYFQNEAQLEKSRLLSDRFSAERPKGSFSTLEIQRTEQGDSAMYLCASSFGGGADTQYFGPGTRLTVL.

The chain employs TRBV5-6 and TRBJ2-3; D may be TRBD2 (6 bases). V was trimmed by 6 bases and J by 0 bases, leaving 14 bases between them. The germline gives CDR1 SGHDT, CDR2 YYEEEE. The CDR3 covers 15 residues. CDR3 coding DNA: TGTGCCAGCAACTTCGGGACTCTCAGCACAGATACGCAGTATTTT. This translates into CASNFGTLSTDTQYF.